This T cell receptor beta chain was sequenced for a study of glioma-infiltrating T cells after dendritic cell vaccination. Assay used: immunoSEQ multiplex PCR; TCRdb lists only in-frame clones, some missing. The sample shows over 90,000 clones, about four fifths of them seen only once. In germline, CDR1 is SGHKS, CDR2 YYEKEE (reference sequence). Trimming shortened V by 0 bases and J by 6 bases, and 15 bases separated the two germline ends. CDR3 length: 15 amino acids. The clonotype comes from a human donor with glioblastoma. This chain links TRBV5-5 with TRBJ1-2; no clear D. The input for sequencing was blood, taken before dendritic cell vaccination. The CDR3, as DNA: TGTGCCAGCAGCTTGGCCCTTTGGGAGATGGATGGCTACACCTTC. The encoded protein is CASSLALWEMDGYTF.